This T cell receptor (beta chain) is from a study of cytomegalovirus exposure and HLA in healthy donors. PCR was performed using 60 Vbeta and 13 Jbeta primers. Here immunoSEQ multiplex PCR was the method, and the copy in TCRdb shows in-frame clones only, minus some. The table lists fewer than 120,000 clones, 76% of them singletons. V gave up 6 bases and J gave up 4 bases; unmatched junction bases: 9. The CDR3 is 14 amino acids. The germline gives CDR1 MDHEN, CDR2 SYDVKM. This clonotype originated in a man aged 25-40 years in good health and CMV-seropositive. The sequenced sample consisted of PBMCs. The gene calls are TRBV28 and TRBJ2-7, with 7 positions matching TRBD1. CDR3: CASSRPDRAYEQYF. The CDR3 coding sequence is TGTGCCAGCAGCCGCCCTGACAGGGCTTACGAGCAGTACTTC.